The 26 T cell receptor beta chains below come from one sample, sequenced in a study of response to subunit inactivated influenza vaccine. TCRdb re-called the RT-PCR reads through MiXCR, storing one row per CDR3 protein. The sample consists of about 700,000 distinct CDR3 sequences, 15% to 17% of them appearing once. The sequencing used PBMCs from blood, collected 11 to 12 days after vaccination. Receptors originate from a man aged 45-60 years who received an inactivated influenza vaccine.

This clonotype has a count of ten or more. The CDR3 reads CASSLHGTGKTEAFF. Written as DNA, the CDR3 is TGCGCCAGCAGCTTGCACGGGACAGGGAAGACTGAAGCTTTCTTT. The chain combines TRBV5-1 with TRBJ1-1; 9 nucleotides match TRBD1. CDR3 length: 15 residues. CDR1 SGHRS and CDR2 YFSETQ come from the germline V gene. V was pared by 1 base and J by 5 bases, with 6 bases of the junction left unmatched.

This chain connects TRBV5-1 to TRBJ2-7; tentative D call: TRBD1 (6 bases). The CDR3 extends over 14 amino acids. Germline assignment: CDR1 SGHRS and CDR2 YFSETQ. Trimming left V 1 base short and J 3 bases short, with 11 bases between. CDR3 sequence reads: CASSLRAGDYEQYF. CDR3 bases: TGCGCCAGCAGCTTGCGGGCAGGGGACTACGAGCAGTACTTC.

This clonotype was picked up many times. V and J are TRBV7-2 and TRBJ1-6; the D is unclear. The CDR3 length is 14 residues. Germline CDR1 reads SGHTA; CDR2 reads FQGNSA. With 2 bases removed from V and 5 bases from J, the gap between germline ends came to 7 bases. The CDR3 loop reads CASSLLQNNSPLHF. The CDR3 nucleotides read TGTGCCAGCAGCTTATTACAGAATAATTCACCCCTCCACTTT.

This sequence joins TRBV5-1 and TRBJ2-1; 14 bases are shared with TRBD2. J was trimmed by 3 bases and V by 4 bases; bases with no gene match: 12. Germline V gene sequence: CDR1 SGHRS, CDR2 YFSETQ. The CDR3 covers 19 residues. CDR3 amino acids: CASSPMGGLAGDGYNEQFF. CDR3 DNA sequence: TGCGCCAGCAGCCCCATGGGGGGACTAGCGGGAGATGGCTACAATGAGCAGTTCTTC. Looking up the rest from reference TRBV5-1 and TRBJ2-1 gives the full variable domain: KAGVTQTPRYLIKTRGQQVTLSCSPISGHRSVSWYQQTPGQGLQFLFEYFSETQRNKGNFPGRFSGRQFSNSRSEMNVSTLELGDSALYLCASSPMGGLAGDGYNEQFFGPGTRLTVL.

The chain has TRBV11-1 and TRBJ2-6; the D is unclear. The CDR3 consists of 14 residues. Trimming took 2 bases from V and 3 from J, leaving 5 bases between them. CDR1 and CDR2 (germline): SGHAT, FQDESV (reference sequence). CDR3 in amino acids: CASSLPVGANVLTF. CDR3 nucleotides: TGTGCCAGCAGCTTACCCGTTGGGGCCAACGTCCTGACTTTC.

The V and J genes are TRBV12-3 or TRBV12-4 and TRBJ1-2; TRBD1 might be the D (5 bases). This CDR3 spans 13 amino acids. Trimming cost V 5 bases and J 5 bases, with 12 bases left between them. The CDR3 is CASSPGTQYGYTF. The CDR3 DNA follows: TGTGCCAGCAGTCCAGGGACTCAGTATGGCTACACCTTC.

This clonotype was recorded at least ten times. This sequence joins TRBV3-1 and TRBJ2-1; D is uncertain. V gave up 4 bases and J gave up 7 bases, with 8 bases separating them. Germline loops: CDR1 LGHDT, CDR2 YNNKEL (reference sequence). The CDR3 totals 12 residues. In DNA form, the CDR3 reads TGTGCCAGCAGCCGCCTGGATAATGAGCAGTTCTTC. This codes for CASSRLDNEQFF.

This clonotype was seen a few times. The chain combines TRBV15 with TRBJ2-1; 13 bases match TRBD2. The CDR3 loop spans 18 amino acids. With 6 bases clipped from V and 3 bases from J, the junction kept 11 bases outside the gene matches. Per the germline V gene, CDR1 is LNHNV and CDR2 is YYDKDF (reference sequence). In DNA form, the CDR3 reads TGTGCCACCAGGGGGACTAGCGGGACGTTTGGGGTCTACAATGAGCAGTTCTTC. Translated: CATRGTSGTFGVYNEQFF.

CDR3 sequence: CASSQDRYEQFF. CDR3 bases: TGTGCCAGCAGCCAAGATCGTTATGAGCAGTTCTTC. This chain joins TRBV3-1 and TRBJ2-1; D remains ambiguous. There are 12 residues in the CDR3. The germline gives CDR1 LGHDT, CDR2 YNNKEL (reference sequence). Trimming pared 0 bases from V and 8 bases from J, leaving 5 bases between.

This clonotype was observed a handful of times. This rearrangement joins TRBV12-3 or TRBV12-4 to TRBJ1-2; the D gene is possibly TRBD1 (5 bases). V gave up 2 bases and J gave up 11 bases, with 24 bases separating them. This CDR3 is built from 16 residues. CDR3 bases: TGTGCCAGCAGTTTAAGAAGAGGAGGGGCGGTAAAAGGATACACCTTC. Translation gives CASSLRRGGAVKGYTF.

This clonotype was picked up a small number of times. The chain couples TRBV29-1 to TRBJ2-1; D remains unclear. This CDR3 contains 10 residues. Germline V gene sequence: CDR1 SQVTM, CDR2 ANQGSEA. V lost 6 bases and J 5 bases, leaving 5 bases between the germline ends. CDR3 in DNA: TGCAGCGTGAGACACAATGAGCAGTTCTTC. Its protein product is CSVRHNEQFF.

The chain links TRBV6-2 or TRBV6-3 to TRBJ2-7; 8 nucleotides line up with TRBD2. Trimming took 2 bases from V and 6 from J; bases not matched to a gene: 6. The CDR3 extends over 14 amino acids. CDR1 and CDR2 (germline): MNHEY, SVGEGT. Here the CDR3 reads CASSYAGLGLEQYF. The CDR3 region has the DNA TGTGCCAGCAGTTACGCGGGACTAGGGCTCGAGCAGTACTTC.

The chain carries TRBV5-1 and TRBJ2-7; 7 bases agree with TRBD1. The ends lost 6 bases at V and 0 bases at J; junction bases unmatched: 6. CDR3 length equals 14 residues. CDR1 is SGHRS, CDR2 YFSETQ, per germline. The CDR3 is CASKDRLSSYEQYF. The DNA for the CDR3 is TGCGCCAGCAAGGACAGGTTGAGCTCCTACGAGCAGTACTTC.

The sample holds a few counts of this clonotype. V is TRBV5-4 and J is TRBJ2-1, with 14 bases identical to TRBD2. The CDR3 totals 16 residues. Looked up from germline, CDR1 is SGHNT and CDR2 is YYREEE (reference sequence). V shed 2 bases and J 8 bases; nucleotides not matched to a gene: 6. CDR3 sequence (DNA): TGTGCCAGCAGCTTACCGGGACTAGCGGGAGTCGATGAGCAGTTCTTC. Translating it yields CASSLPGLAGVDEQFF.

The CDR3 coding sequence is TGCAGCGTTGCGGGGACAGGCCTTATAGGGACCGGGGAGCTGTTTTTT. As protein: CSVAGTGLIGTGELFF. The chain is built from TRBV29-1 and TRBJ2-2; TRBD1 agrees at 8 bases. Germline CDR1 is SQVTM and CDR2 is ANQGSEA. This CDR3 region has 16 residues. The ends lost 4 bases at V and 5 bases at J; junction bases unmatched: 12.

The CDR3 coding sequence is TGTGCCTGGAGTACGGGGGACACACAGTACTTC. Translated, it gives CAWSTGDTQYF. The rearrangement links TRBV30 to TRBJ2-4; D may be TRBD1 or TRBD2 (6 bases each). This CDR3 contains 11 residues. Germline V gives CDR1 GTSNPN, CDR2 SVGIG (reference sequence). Trimming pared 2 bases from V and 13 bases from J, leaving 12 bases between.

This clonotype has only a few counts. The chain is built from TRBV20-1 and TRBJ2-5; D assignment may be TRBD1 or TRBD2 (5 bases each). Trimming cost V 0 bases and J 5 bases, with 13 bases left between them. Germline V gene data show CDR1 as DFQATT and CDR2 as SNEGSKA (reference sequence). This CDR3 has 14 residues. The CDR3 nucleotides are TGCAGTGCTAGAGATGTCGTGGGGGAGGAGACCCAGTACTTC. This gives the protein CSARDVVGEETQYF.

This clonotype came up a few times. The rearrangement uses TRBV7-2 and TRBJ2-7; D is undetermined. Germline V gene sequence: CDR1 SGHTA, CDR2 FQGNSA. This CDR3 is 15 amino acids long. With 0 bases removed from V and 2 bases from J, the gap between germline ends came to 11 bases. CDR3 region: CASSLAGISTYEQYF. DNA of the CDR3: TGTGCCAGCAGCTTAGCAGGGATATCGACCTACGAGCAGTACTTC.

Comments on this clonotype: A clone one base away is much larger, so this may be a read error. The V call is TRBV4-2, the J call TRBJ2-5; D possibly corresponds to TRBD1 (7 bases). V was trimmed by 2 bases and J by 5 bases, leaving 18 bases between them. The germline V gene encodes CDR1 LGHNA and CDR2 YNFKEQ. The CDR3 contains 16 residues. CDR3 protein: CASSQRDWDSGETQYF. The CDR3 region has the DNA TGTGCCAGCAGCCAAAGAGACTGGGACAGCGGGGAGACCCAGTACTTC.

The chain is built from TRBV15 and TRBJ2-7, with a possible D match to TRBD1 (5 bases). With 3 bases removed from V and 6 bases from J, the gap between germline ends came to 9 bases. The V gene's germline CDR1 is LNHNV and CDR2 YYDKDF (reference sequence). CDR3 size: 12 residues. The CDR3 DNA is TGTGCCACCAGCAGGACAGACTCCGAGCAGTACTTC. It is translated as CATSRTDSEQYF.

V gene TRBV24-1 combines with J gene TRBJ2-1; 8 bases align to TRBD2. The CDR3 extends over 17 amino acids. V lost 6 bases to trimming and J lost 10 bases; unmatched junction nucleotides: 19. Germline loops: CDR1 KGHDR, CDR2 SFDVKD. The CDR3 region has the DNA TGTGCCACCAGTTCCCCGTATGGGGCCCGGGGGGGGCCGGAGCAGTTCTTC. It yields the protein CATSSPYGARGGPEQFF.

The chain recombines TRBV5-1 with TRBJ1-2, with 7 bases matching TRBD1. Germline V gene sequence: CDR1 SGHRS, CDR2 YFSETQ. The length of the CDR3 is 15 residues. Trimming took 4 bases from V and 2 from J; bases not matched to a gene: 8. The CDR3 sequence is CASSRAGGSNYGYTF. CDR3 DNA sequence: TGCGCCAGCAGCCGCGCAGGGGGGTCAAACTATGGCTACACCTTC.

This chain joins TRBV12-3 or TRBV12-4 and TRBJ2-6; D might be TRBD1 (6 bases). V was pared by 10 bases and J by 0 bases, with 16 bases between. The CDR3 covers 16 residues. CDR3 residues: CATADSPNSGANVLTF. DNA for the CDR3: TGTGCCACCGCGGACAGCCCCAACTCTGGGGCCAACGTCCTGACTTTC.

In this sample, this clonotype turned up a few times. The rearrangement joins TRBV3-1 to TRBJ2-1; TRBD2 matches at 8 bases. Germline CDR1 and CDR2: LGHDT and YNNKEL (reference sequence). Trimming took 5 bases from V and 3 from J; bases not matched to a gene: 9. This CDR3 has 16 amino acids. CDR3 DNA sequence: TGTGCCAGCAGCTCCTTTAGCGGGGCCCTCTACAATGAGCAGTTCTTC. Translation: CASSSFSGALYNEQFF.

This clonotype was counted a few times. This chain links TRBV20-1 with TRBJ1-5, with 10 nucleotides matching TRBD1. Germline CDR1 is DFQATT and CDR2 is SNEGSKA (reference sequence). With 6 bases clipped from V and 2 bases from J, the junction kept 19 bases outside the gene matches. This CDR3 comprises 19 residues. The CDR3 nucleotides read TGCAGTGCCCCCTGGGCCCAAGGACAGGGGGAGTCTCGCAATCAGCCCCAGCATTTT. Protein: CSAPWAQGQGESRNQPQHF.

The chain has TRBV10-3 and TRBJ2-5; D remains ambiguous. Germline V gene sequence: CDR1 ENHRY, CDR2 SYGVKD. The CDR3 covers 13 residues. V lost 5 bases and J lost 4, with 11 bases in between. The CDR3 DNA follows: TGTGCCATCAGTCCAGACAAGTCAGAGACCCAGTACTTC. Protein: CAISPDKSETQYF.